The subject of this entry is one T cell receptor (beta chain). Clinical history reported by participants formed the basis on which cohorts were assigned. The CDR3 sequence is 14 residues long. The germline gives CDR1 MNHEY, CDR2 SMNVEV (reference sequence). V was pared by 4 bases and J by 0 bases, with 10 bases between. The sample comes from a study of blood T cell repertoires in COVID-19. Study at large: Two negative PCRs, clearance, or symptom resolution were required of recovered Cohort 3 donors. Samples came from the United States, Italy and Spain, spanning acute and convalescent COVID-19. T cells, B-cell-depleted T cells, or PBMCs provided the cDNA or gDNA that served as material.

The protocol was immunoSEQ multiplex PCR, while the TCRdb copy is restricted to in-frame clones and leaves out a portion. The sample shows 350,000 to 450,000 clones, roughly 86% of them seen only once. The sample taken for sequencing was PBMCs or T cells enriched from blood (not recorded which). The rearrangement links TRBV27 to TRBJ2-7; a weak D match, TRBD1 (6 bases). This clonotype was obtained from a man in his forties in a cohort exposed to, infected with or recovered from COVID-19 (not recorded which). The CDR3 nucleotides are TGTGCCAGCAGTTCAGGGACACCCTCCTACGAGCAGTACTTC. Encoded protein: CASSSGTPSYEQYF.